The T cell receptor beta chain described here comes from a study of cytomegalovirus exposure and HLA in healthy donors. Study in general: An earlier analysis identified 117 million unique TCR beta sequences in 170 million or so T cells.

Remarks on this clone: Its antigen is not known.

Points from the study as a whole: Over 15,000 TCR beta sequences were associated with HLA alleles at 0.05 false discovery rate in a later analysis. Highly shared variants forming one cluster were likely a sequencing artifact.

CDR3 size: 12 residues. V shed 0 bases and J shed 5 bases, with 5 bases lying between them. CDR1 is SGHRS, CDR2 YFSETQ, per germline. Vbeta (60) and Jbeta (13) primers were used in the PCR. Here immunoSEQ multiplex PCR was the method, and the copy in TCRdb shows in-frame clones only, minus some. The sample has some 140,000 clones, approximately 80% seen once; the top ten hold around 5.2%. The clonotype originates from a woman in her 40s in good health and CMV-seropositive. The chain joins TRBV5-1 to TRBJ1-2, with D uncertain. Sequenced input: PBMCs. The CDR3 reads CASSLGAYGYTF. For the CDR3, the DNA is TGCGCCAGCAGCTTGGGGGCTTATGGCTACACCTTC.